These 24 T cell receptor beta chains originate from one sample sequenced in a study of cytomegalovirus exposure and HLA in healthy donors. TCRdb's table, derived via immunoSEQ multiplex PCR, lists solely in-frame clones and lacks some. In the table there are fewer than 400,000 clones, 88% of which are singletons. Material for sequencing was PBMCs. These receptors originate from a man aged 25-40 years in good health and CMV-seronegative.

In its sample, this clone was seen once. CDR3 in amino acids: CASIGSSGGSYEQYF. The CDR3 bases are TGCGCCAGCATTGGATCCTCGGGGGGATCCTACGAGCAGTACTTC. The chain employs TRBV10-2 and TRBJ2-7; 7 positions match TRBD2. The germline V gene encodes CDR1 WSHSY and CDR2 SAAADI. CDR3 length equals 15 residues. With 7 bases clipped from V and 1 base from J, the junction kept 10 bases outside the gene matches.

The chain has TRBV6-5 and TRBJ2-3; D not resolved. The CDR3 has 13 residues. Trimming cost V 8 bases and J 2 bases, with 11 bases left between them. Looked up from germline, CDR1 is MNHEY and CDR2 is SVGAGI. The CDR3 coding sequence is TGTGCCAGCTCCCAGACAACCACAGATACGCAGTATTTT. Translated, it gives CASSQTTTDTQYF.

This rearrangement joins TRBV19 to TRBJ2-7; 8 bases line up with TRBD1. The CDR3 spans 13 residues. V shed 5 bases and J 3 bases; nucleotides not matched to a gene: 3. Germline CDR1 is LNHDA and CDR2 is SQIVND (reference sequence). CDR3 region: CASSRGQGYEQYF. The CDR3 region has the DNA TGTGCCAGTAGTCGTGGACAGGGCTACGAGCAGTACTTC.

The chain joins TRBV9 to TRBJ2-7; 7 bases fit TRBD1. CDR1 is SGDLS and CDR2 is YYNGEE in the germline V gene. V lost 1 base to trimming and J lost 6 bases; unmatched junction nucleotides: 7. The CDR3 spans 14 residues. In nucleotides, the CDR3 is TGTGCCAGCAGCGTAATGCGGGCAGGGGGCGAGCAGTACTTC. Translating it yields CASSVMRAGGEQYF.

The genes are TRBV19 and TRBJ2-1, with 15 bases aligning to TRBD2. Germline lookup yields CDR1 LNHDA and CDR2 SQIVND (reference sequence). The CDR3 has 22 amino acids. With 6 bases clipped from V and 7 bases from J, the junction kept 25 bases outside the gene matches. CDR3 DNA: TGTGCCAGTAGGGCAGGGACCGCCGGACTAGCGGGGGGGCCTTTAGAGACTAATGAGCAGTTCTTC. Translation: CASRAGTAGLAGGPLETNEQFF. Variable domain in full (rest from reference TRBV19 and TRBJ2-1): DGGITQSPKYLFRKEGQNVTLSCEQNLNHDAMYWYRQDPGQGLRLIYYSQIVNDFQKGDIAEGYSVSREKKESFPLTVTSAQKNPTAFYLCASRAGTAGLAGGPLETNEQFFGPGTRLTVL.

This clone was recorded only once. The chain links TRBV6-5 to TRBJ1-4; D might be TRBD1 (6 bases). V was pared by 5 bases and J by 3 bases, with 13 bases between. The CDR3 covers 15 residues. The germline CDR1 and CDR2 sequences are MNHEY and SVGAGI. The chain's CDR3 is CASSTQGLANEKLFF. The CDR3 DNA is TGTGCCAGCAGTACACAGGGTTTAGCTAATGAAAAACTGTTTTTT.

The rearrangement uses TRBV5-7 and TRBJ2-1; tentative D call: TRBD2 (7 bases). TRBV5-7 is recorded as an ORF, its role being uncertain. The CDR3 covers 17 residues. V shed 0 bases and J shed 0 bases, with 13 bases lying between them. In nucleotides, the CDR3 is TGTGCCAGCAGCTTGGGCGGGGGCCAAAGCTCCTACAATGAGCAGTTCTTC. This translates into CASSLGGGQSSYNEQFF.

The chain has TRBV25-1 and TRBJ2-2, with 8 positions matching TRBD1. Per germline, CDR1 MGHDK and CDR2 SYGVNS. V lost 4 bases to trimming and J lost 1 base; unmatched junction nucleotides: 5. The CDR3 loop spans 16 amino acids. CDR3 DNA: TGTGCCAGCAGTGCGCGGACAGGGCTGAACACCGGGGAGCTGTTTTTT. This sequence encodes CASSARTGLNTGELFF.

The rearrangement uses TRBV4-3 and TRBJ2-5; 7 bases are a match to TRBD1. Germline CDR1 LGHNA, CDR2 YSLEER. V shed 1 base, J shed 2 bases, and the junction held 4 bases outside the gene matches. The CDR3 covers 15 residues. The DNA for the CDR3 is TGCGCCAGCAGCCAAGTAAGGGGGCGACAAGAGACCCAGTACTTC. It codes for CASSQVRGRQETQYF.

This clone was detected only a few times. This chain joins TRBV10-3 and TRBJ1-2; D is perhaps TRBD1 (6 bases). The germline CDR1 and CDR2 sequences are ENHRY and SYGVKD. The CDR3 runs 13 residues. Trimming left V 2 bases short and J 3 bases short, with 7 bases between. The CDR3 bases are TGTGCCATCAGTGAGCACAGGGACTATGGCTACACCTTC. It is translated as CAISEHRDYGYTF.

The chain links TRBV9 to TRBJ2-5; unclear D gene. Between the trimmed V and J ends, which lost 4 bases and 5 bases, there was a span of 9 bases. Germline lookup yields CDR1 SGDLS and CDR2 YYNGEE. The CDR3 runs 12 residues. The CDR3 loop is CASSPPPETQYF. CDR3 DNA sequence: TGTGCCAGCAGCCCCCCTCCGGAGACCCAGTACTTC.

The chain links TRBV4-1 to TRBJ2-1; 13 bases match TRBD2. Germline V CDR1 and CDR2: MGHRA, YSYEKL. V lost 4 bases to trimming and J lost 8 bases; unmatched junction nucleotides: 11. CDR3 length: 17 residues. The DNA of the CDR3 is TGCGCCAGCAGCCCGACTAGCGGGGGGCGCGGGATGGATGAGCAGTTCTTC. Amino acid sequence: CASSPTSGGRGMDEQFF.

This clone was seen only a few times. The chain employs TRBV9 and TRBJ1-6, with D tentatively TRBD1 (5 bases). Looked up from germline, CDR1 is SGDLS and CDR2 is YYNGEE. Trimming took off 0 bases at V and 8 bases at J, with 12 bases between the two ends. This CDR3 contains 15 residues. Written as DNA, the CDR3 is TGTGCCAGCAGCGTAGACGGGGACTTGGATTCACCCCTCCACTTT. Translated: CASSVDGDLDSPLHF. The complete variable domain, with remaining parts taken from reference TRBV9 and TRBJ1-6, reads DSGVTQTPKHLITATGQRVTLRCSPRSGDLSVYWYQQSLDQGLQFLIQYYNGEERAKGNILERFSAQQFPDLHSELNLSSLELGDSALYFCASSVDGDLDSPLHFGNGTRLTVT.

The chain employs TRBV2 and TRBJ1-1, with TRBD1 identical over 7 bases. The germline V gene has CDR1 SNHLY and CDR2 FYNNEI. The junction had 2 bases not matched to a gene; V was cut back by 1 base and J by 0 bases. The CDR3 consists of 15 residues. For the CDR3, the DNA is TGTGCCAGCAGTGAAGGGACAGGAGTGAACACTGAAGCTTTCTTT. Protein sequence: CASSEGTGVNTEAFF.

The chain has TRBV29-1 and TRBJ2-7; D unclear. This CDR3 comprises 13 residues. Germline V lookup: CDR1 SQVTM, CDR2 ANQGSEA. V dropped 8 bases and J dropped 6 bases, with 20 bases sitting between them. CDR3 nucleotides: TGCAGCCTAAGACCGGAGTACACCGTCGAGCAGTACTTC. Its translation is CSLRPEYTVEQYF.

This clone was observed a handful of times. The rearrangement uses TRBV19 and TRBJ1-6; 7 positions agree with TRBD1. CDR1 and CDR2 from the germline V gene are LNHDA and SQIVND (reference sequence). J was trimmed by 7 bases and V by 0 bases; bases with no gene match: 3. This CDR3 is built from 15 residues. CDR3 loop: CASSIDAGGNSPLHF. For the CDR3, the DNA is TGTGCCAGTAGTATAGATGCAGGGGGGAATTCACCCCTCCACTTT. The full variable domain, with the rest looked up from reference TRBV19 and TRBJ1-6, is DGGITQSPKYLFRKEGQNVTLSCEQNLNHDAMYWYRQDPGQGLRLIYYSQIVNDFQKGDIAEGYSVSREKKESFPLTVTSAQKNPTAFYLCASSIDAGGNSPLHFGNGTRLTVT.

The V and J genes are TRBV5-5 and TRBJ1-1; D gene uncertain. Germline loops: CDR1 SGHKS, CDR2 YYEKEE (reference sequence). This CDR3 has 14 residues. V was trimmed by 5 bases and J by 4 bases, leaving 15 bases between them. This chain's CDR3 is CASRSDVGGTEAFF. CDR3 DNA sequence: TGTGCCAGCAGATCAGACGTTGGCGGCACTGAAGCTTTCTTT.

The chain employs TRBV27 and TRBJ1-2, with D perhaps TRBD1 (6 bases). The V gene's germline CDR1 is MNHEY and CDR2 SMNVEV (reference sequence). V shed 3 bases and J shed 2 bases, with 13 bases lying between them. The CDR3 consists of 15 residues. The CDR3 here is CASSFLTGINYGYTF. The CDR3 coding sequence is TGTGCCAGCAGTTTCCTGACAGGCATCAACTATGGCTACACCTTC.

The chain couples TRBV9 to TRBJ1-2, with 8 bases lining up with TRBD1. The CDR3 runs to 12 residues. CDR1 is SGDLS and CDR2 is YYNGEE in the germline V gene. J lost 9 bases, V lost 4 bases, and 5 bases had no gene match. The CDR3 here is CASSFDRGRYTF. For the CDR3, the DNA is TGTGCCAGCAGCTTCGACAGGGGACGCTACACCTTC.

The chain joins TRBV12-5 to TRBJ1-2, with a weak D call TRBD1 (6 bases). The CDR3 extends over 16 amino acids. Trimming shortened V by 0 bases and J by 0 bases, and 11 bases separated the two germline ends. Germline CDR1 is LGHNT and CDR2 is FRNRAP. The CDR3: CASGLVLGDTNYGYTF. CDR3 bases: TGTGCTAGTGGTTTGGTTCTTGGGGACACTAACTATGGCTACACCTTC.

V and J are TRBV2 and TRBJ2-1; 9 positions match TRBD2. In germline, CDR1 is SNHLY, CDR2 FYNNEI. This CDR3 comprises 16 residues. The V and J ends lost 1 base and 8 bases, in that order; junction bases with no gene match: 9. CDR3 coding DNA: TGTGCCAGCAGTGAAGAAGGGGCTAGCGGGGTGGATGAGCAGTTCTTC. Amino acids: CASSEEGASGVDEQFF.

The chain links TRBV6-1 to TRBJ1-2; D is perhaps TRBD1 (6 bases). CDR1 is MNHNS, CDR2 SASEGT, per germline. Trimming removed 6 bases from V and 7 bases from J, with 21 bases in between. This CDR3 is 15 amino acids long. As DNA, the CDR3 is TGTGCCAGCAGAGACAGGTCCATAACTGCTAGTGGCTACACCTTC. This gives the protein CASRDRSITASGYTF.

The rearrangement links TRBV5-8 to TRBJ2-7; maybe TRBD1 (5 bases). CDR3 length: 15 residues. Germline loops: CDR1 SGHTS, CDR2 YDEGEE. Trimming stripped 2 bases from V and 2 bases from J, with 14 bases between. CDR3 loop: CASSLSDRTTYEQYF. The CDR3 DNA is TGTGCCAGCAGCTTATCAGACAGAACGACCTACGAGCAGTACTTC.

This clone appeared once. The chain joins TRBV13 to TRBJ1-3; tentatively, D is TRBD1 (5 bases). Per the germline V gene, CDR1 is PRHDT and CDR2 is FYEKMQ (reference sequence). V was trimmed by 3 bases and J by 0 bases, leaving 12 bases between them. This CDR3 spans 16 amino acids. CDR3 sequence (DNA): TGTGCCAGCAGCTTCCTTTCAGGGTTCTCTGGAAACACCATATATTTT. It is translated as CASSFLSGFSGNTIYF.